Below, 27 T cell receptor beta chains from the same sample are listed, as sequenced in a study of blood T cell repertoires in COVID-19. Using immunoSEQ multiplex PCR, the repertoire was profiled, and TCRdb retains in-frame clones only, with some absent. The sample holds under 450,000 clones, approximately 90% seen once. Specimen: PBMCs or T cells enriched from blood (not recorded which). The source of these receptors is a woman aged 40 to 55 who had been exposed to COVID-19.

In its sample, this clone was seen a few times. The rearrangement links TRBV25-1 to TRBJ1-2; 8 bases fit TRBD1. Germline V gives CDR1 MGHDK, CDR2 SYGVNS. This CDR3 has 18 residues. The ends lost 3 bases at V and 8 bases at J; junction bases unmatched: 20. The CDR3 loop reads CASSERDRFFKGLLGYTF. CDR3 sequence (DNA): TGTGCCAGCAGTGAGAGGGACAGGTTTTTTAAGGGGCTATTAGGCTACACCTTC.

This chain connects TRBV12-5 to TRBJ1-5; 9 bases are shared with TRBD1. V was pared by 6 bases and J by 2 bases, with 2 bases of the junction left unmatched. Looked up from germline, CDR1 is LGHNT and CDR2 is FRNRAP. The CDR3 totals 14 residues. CDR3 in amino acids: CASGGQGGNQPQHF. The CDR3 coding sequence is TGTGCTAGTGGGGGACAGGGCGGCAATCAGCCCCAGCATTTT.

This clone appeared once. The same CDR3 also results from other DNA sequences found in this sample. The chain couples TRBV9 to TRBJ1-1, with a weak D call TRBD1 (6 bases). V lost 0 bases and J lost 1, with 7 bases in between. Germline V gene lookup returns CDR1 SGDLS and CDR2 YYNGEE. The CDR3 runs 14 residues. The CDR3 DNA reads TGTGCCAGCAGCGTAGGGGACACGAACACTGAAGCTTTCTTT. This encodes CASSVGDTNTEAFF.

The CDR3 here is CSAYGGGSAKTNNEQFF. The CDR3 nucleotides are TGCAGCGCCTACGGGGGGGGTTCCGCCAAGACTAACAATGAGCAGTTCTTC. The rearrangement joins TRBV29-1 to TRBJ2-1; TRBD2 matches 8 bases. The V gene end was trimmed by 7 bases and the J gene end by 5 bases; junction bases not matched to a gene: 19. CDR3 length: 17 residues. CDR1 SQVTM and CDR2 ANQGSEA come from the germline V gene.

The chain carries TRBV6-5 and TRBJ2-4; D may be TRBD2 (5 bases). The CDR3 is 13 residues long. Germline V CDR1 and CDR2: MNHEY, SVGAGI. Trimming removed 6 bases at V and 4 bases at J, with 10 bases between. CDR3 amino acids: CASSPGLKNIQYF. CDR3 in DNA: TGTGCCAGCAGCCCCGGACTTAAAAACATTCAGTACTTC.

The chain recombines TRBV15 with TRBJ2-4; D possibly corresponds to TRBD2 (5 bases). The CDR3 is 15 residues long. V gave up 1 base and J gave up 8 bases, with 15 bases separating them. The V gene's germline CDR1 is LNHNV and CDR2 YYDKDF (reference sequence). The CDR3 loop is CATSRGGSLPDIQYF. CDR3 bases: TGTGCCACCAGCAGAGGTGGGAGCCTCCCTGACATTCAGTACTTC.

The chain links TRBV9 to TRBJ2-5, with 8 positions matching TRBD1. Germline assignment: CDR1 SGDLS and CDR2 YYNGEE. The CDR3 loop spans 15 amino acids. The V gene end was trimmed by 1 base and the J gene end by 5 bases; junction bases not matched to a gene: 7. The CDR3 DNA reads as TGTGCCAGCAGCGTACAGGGGGCGCCCGGGGAGACCCAGTACTTC. As protein: CASSVQGAPGETQYF.

This clone has a single count. The chain employs TRBV7-2 and TRBJ1-4; 11 bases line up with TRBD1. V shed 2 bases, J shed 8 bases, and the junction held 7 bases outside the gene matches. CDR3 length: 16 amino acids. Germline-derived CDR1 and CDR2 are SGHTA and FQGNSA. The CDR3 is CASSLSRTGGREKLFF. The CDR3 bases are TGTGCCAGCAGCTTATCTCGGACAGGGGGCAGAGAAAAACTGTTTTTT.

J is TRBJ1-2 and V is TRBV2; maybe TRBD1 (6 bases). Deletions cut 8 bases from V and 14 bases from J, with 24 bases between. The CDR3 runs to 13 residues. CDR1 and CDR2 (germline): SNHLY, FYNNEI. The CDR3 protein is CASHLSGGSLKTF. CDR3 sequence (DNA): TGTGCCAGCCACCTGTCGGGGGGCTCTCTAAAAACCTTC.

This chain uses TRBV6-5 with TRBJ1-1; D may be TRBD1 (5 bases). Trimming removed 0 bases at V and 2 bases at J, with 10 bases between. Germline V CDR1 and CDR2: MNHEY, SVGAGI. CDR3 length equals 15 residues. CDR3 amino acids: CASSYSRQFNTEAFF. Here the CDR3 DNA reads TGTGCCAGCAGTTACTCCCGACAGTTTAACACTGAAGCTTTCTTT.

The chain carries TRBV10-3 and TRBJ1-6; 11 bases match TRBD1. The germline V gene encodes CDR1 ENHRY and CDR2 SYGVKD. This CDR3 is 16 amino acids long. Trimming removed 6 bases from V and 5 bases from J; junction bases left unmatched: 6. CDR3 in amino acids: CAIRDPGQGDNSPLHF. For the CDR3, the DNA is TGTGCCATCAGGGACCCGGGACAGGGGGATAATTCACCCCTCCACTTT.

The chain links TRBV5-1 to TRBJ1-4, with D tentatively TRBD1 (6 bases). The length of the CDR3 is 14 residues. V was clipped by 4 bases and J by 4 bases, with 11 bases between them. Germline loops: CDR1 SGHRS, CDR2 YFSETQ. CDR3 protein: CASSTGDINEKLFF. CDR3 bases: TGCGCCAGCAGCACCGGGGACATTAATGAAAAACTGTTTTTT.

The chain recombines TRBV5-1 with TRBJ1-5; unclear D gene. Looked up from germline, CDR1 is SGHRS and CDR2 is YFSETQ. This CDR3 has 16 amino acids. The V gene lost 0 bases and the J gene lost 0 bases, with 10 bases spanning the gap. This CDR3 reads CASSLDGNPSNQPQHF. For the CDR3, the DNA is TGCGCCAGCAGCTTGGACGGGAATCCTAGCAATCAGCCCCAGCATTTT. The whole variable domain, filled in from reference TRBV5-1 and TRBJ1-5, reads KAGVTQTPRYLIKTRGQQVTLSCSPISGHRSVSWYQQTPGQGLQFLFEYFSETQRNKGNFPGRFSGRQFSNSRSEMNVSTLELGDSALYLCASSLDGNPSNQPQHFGDGTRLSIL.

V and J are TRBV14 and TRBJ1-2; D possibly corresponds to TRBD1 (6 bases). Looked up from germline, CDR1 is SGHDN and CDR2 is FVKESK. The CDR3 consists of 15 residues. V shed 3 bases and J shed 3 bases, with 14 bases lying between them. CDR3 in amino acids: CASSQTGGRDYGYTF. CDR3 nucleotides: TGTGCCAGCAGCCAGACAGGAGGCCGGGACTATGGCTACACCTTC.

CDR3 in amino acids: CASSLEWGEEGYTF. CDR3 bases: TGTGCCAGCAGCTTGGAGTGGGGGGAGGAGGGCTACACCTTC. The chain is built from TRBV5-4 and TRBJ1-2; D might be TRBD1 (5 bases). Between the trimmed V and J ends, which lost 0 bases and 8 bases, there was a span of 14 bases. Germline V lookup: CDR1 SGHNT, CDR2 YYREEE (reference sequence). The CDR3 sequence is 14 residues long.

This clone was counted a single time. The chain is built from TRBV2 and TRBJ2-5, with TRBD1 matching 9 bases. V dropped 6 bases and J dropped 5; count of bases not matched to a gene: 10. This CDR3 contains 15 residues. From germline, CDR1 is SNHLY and CDR2 FYNNEI. CDR3 amino acids: CASSLRDRVTETQYF. The CDR3 DNA reads TGTGCCAGCAGCCTCCGGGACAGGGTCACGGAGACCCAGTACTTC. Full variable domain (missing parts from reference TRBV2 and TRBJ2-5): EPEVTQTPSHQVTQMGQEVILRCVPISNHLYFYWYRQILGQKVEFLVSFYNNEISEKSEIFDDQFSVERPDGSNFTLKIRSTKLEDSAMYFCASSLRDRVTETQYFGPGTRLLVL.

J is TRBJ1-2 and V is TRBV6-5; the match to TRBD1 covers 8 bases. The CDR3 is made up of 16 amino acids. Germline CDR1 and CDR2: MNHEY and SVGAGI. Unmatched junction bases numbered 7, after V lost 0 bases and J lost 4 bases. CDR3 residues: CASSYSSSGQGYGYTF. The CDR3 DNA follows: TGTGCCAGCAGTTACTCGAGTAGTGGACAGGGCTATGGCTACACCTTC.

The genes are TRBV27 and TRBJ1-3; no reliable D call. Germline CDR1 MNHEY, CDR2 SMNVEV (reference sequence). Trimming pared 10 bases from V and 7 bases from J, leaving 17 bases between. This CDR3 region has 13 residues. The CDR3 sequence: CATRGEPSNTIYF. For the CDR3, the DNA is TGTGCCACCCGGGGAGAACCAAGCAACACCATATATTTT.

The chain combines TRBV19 with TRBJ1-2, with D uncertain. Germline values: CDR1 LNHDA, CDR2 SQIVND (reference sequence). This CDR3 is 12 amino acids long. With 4 bases removed from V and 4 bases from J, the gap between germline ends came to 7 bases. The CDR3 loop reads CASSRASYGYTF. For the CDR3, the DNA is TGTGCCAGTAGTAGGGCCAGCTATGGCTACACCTTC.

J is TRBJ1-1 and V is TRBV18, with 7 bases identical to TRBD1. V lost 4 bases, J lost 5 bases, and 4 bases stayed unmatched. From germline, CDR1 is KGHSH and CDR2 LQKENI. The CDR3 is made up of 13 amino acids. The CDR3 DNA reads as TGTGCCAGCTCACTGGCAGGGGGGACTGAAGCTTTCTTT. Protein: CASSLAGGTEAFF.

The chain joins TRBV23-1 to TRBJ2-1; 7 bases match TRBD2. TRBV23-1 is an open reading frame, and its role is uncertain. The CDR3 runs to 17 residues. Unmatched junction bases numbered 13, after V lost 3 bases and J lost 5 bases. The CDR3: CASSHRPGTKDHNEQFF. The CDR3 DNA sequence: TGCGCCAGCAGTCATCGACCGGGGACTAAGGACCACAATGAGCAGTTCTTC.

The chain recombines TRBV30 with TRBJ2-1; 10 bases align to TRBD2. Germline CDR1 and CDR2: GTSNPN and SVGIG (reference sequence). The CDR3 has 16 amino acids. The junction had 13 bases not matched to a gene; V was cut back by 4 bases and J by 7 bases. CDR3 amino acids: CAWMLAGVSRRNEQFF. CDR3 nucleotides: TGTGCCTGGATGCTAGCGGGAGTGTCTCGGCGGAATGAGCAGTTCTTC.

The V and J genes are TRBV5-6 and TRBJ1-2, with D perhaps matching TRBD1 (5 bases). Trimming left V 2 bases short and J 3 bases short, with 8 bases between. CDR1 is SGHDT and CDR2 is YYEEEE in the germline V gene. The CDR3 is made up of 13 amino acids. CDR3 nucleotide sequence: TGTGCCAGCAGCTTCAGACAGCACTATGGCTACACCTTC. Residues: CASSFRQHYGYTF.

The chain employs TRBV7-3 and TRBJ1-1, with TRBD1 identical over 10 bases. The CDR3 length is 16 residues. With V trimmed by 5 bases and J by 5 bases, 11 bases remained unmatched. CDR1 is SGHTA, CDR2 FQGTGA, per germline. This CDR3 is CASSPARTGGDTEAFF. In nucleotides, the CDR3 is TGTGCCAGCAGCCCGGCCAGGACAGGGGGAGATACTGAAGCTTTCTTT.

This chain uses TRBV7-9 with TRBJ1-1, with 7 positions matching TRBD1. V gave up 1 base and J gave up 7 bases; unmatched junction bases: 6. The CDR3 has 14 residues. Germline V gives CDR1 SEHNR, CDR2 FQNEAQ (reference sequence). In nucleotides, the CDR3 is TGTGCCAGCAGCTTAGGGGGGACAGCCCTTGAAGCTTTCTTT. It specifies CASSLGGTALEAFF.

V and J are TRBV19 and TRBJ1-5; no clear D gene. Trimming took 6 bases from V and 1 from J, leaving 16 bases between them. The CDR3 totals 16 residues. CDR1 LNHDA and CDR2 SQIVND come from the germline V gene (reference sequence). CDR3: CASRPMRGRSNQPQHF. DNA of the CDR3: TGTGCCAGTAGGCCAATGCGGGGTAGGAGCAATCAGCCCCAGCATTTT.

The chain combines TRBV5-1 with TRBJ2-3; no reliable D call. The CDR3 is 14 amino acids. Germline CDR1 is SGHRS and CDR2 is YFSETQ. The V gene lost 0 bases and the J gene lost 2 bases, with 7 bases spanning the gap. The CDR3 here is CASSLGHLTDTQYF. In DNA form, the CDR3 reads TGCGCCAGCAGCTTGGGACATCTCACAGATACGCAGTATTTT.